This is a list of T cell receptor beta chains from one sample in a study of blood T cells in healthy people across ages. Via MiXCR, TCRdb re-called the 5' RACE reads, giving one row per CDR3 protein. The profile covers approximately 1,000,000 distinct CDR3 sequences, with roughly two fifths appearing a single time and over 10% taken by the ten largest. The material sequenced was blood. These receptors all come from a young man in good health. Both conserved end residues are part of each CDR3. Fields, in order: V gene, J gene, clone size, D gene, CDR3 DNA, CDR3 protein. D genes are given only for firm matches. Expanded clones get a size class; other rows say once, few or many, or leave the size out.

v_call: TRBV24-1
j_call: TRBJ2-1
clone_size: once
d_call: TRBD1
cdr3_nt: TGTGCCACCAGTGAAGCCGGGACAGGGGGAACAAAAGAGCAGTTCTTC
cdr3_aa: CATSEAGTGGTKEQFF

v_call: TRBV7-9
j_call: TRBJ2-3
clone_size: many
d_call: .
cdr3_nt: TGTGCCAGCAGCTTAGGACCAGATACGCAGTATTTT
cdr3_aa: CASSLGPDTQYF

v_call: TRBV27
j_call: TRBJ2-1
clone_size: .
d_call: .
cdr3_nt: TGTGCCAGCAGGCCAAAGGGGGGCCTCTACAATGAGCAGTTCTTC
cdr3_aa: CASRPKGGLYNEQFF

v_call: TRBV20-1
j_call: TRBJ2-5
clone_size: few
d_call: TRBD2
cdr3_nt: TGCAGTGCTAACCCCGGGACTAGCGTAGAGGAGACCCAGTACTTC
cdr3_aa: CSANPGTSVEETQYF

v_call: TRBV20-1
j_call: TRBJ1-1
clone_size: few
d_call: TRBD1
cdr3_nt: TGCAGTGCTGGGACAGGGGGAAGGGGCACTGAAGCTTTCTTT
cdr3_aa: CSAGTGGRGTEAFF

v_call: TRBV18
j_call: TRBJ2-3
clone_size: few
d_call: .
cdr3_nt: TGTGCCAGCTCTATCAAGGCCCGGGGCACAGATACGCAGTATTTT
cdr3_aa: CASSIKARGTDTQYF

v_call: TRBV20-1
j_call: TRBJ2-3
clone_size: few
d_call: TRBD1
cdr3_nt: TGCAGTGCTCGCGGATTGACAGGGAAAACAGATACGCAGTATTTT
cdr3_aa: CSARGLTGKTDTQYF

v_call: TRBV28
j_call: TRBJ2-5
clone_size: .
d_call: TRBD1
cdr3_nt: TGTGCCAGCAGGCAGACAGGGGTGGACCAAGAGACCCAGTACTTC
cdr3_aa: CASRQTGVDQETQYF

v_call: TRBV5-1
j_call: TRBJ2-1
clone_size: many
d_call: TRBD1
cdr3_nt: TGCGCCAGCAGCTTGGAGTGGGGACAGGGTTTTCAGTTCTTC
cdr3_aa: CASSLEWGQGFQFF

v_call: TRBV10-3
j_call: TRBJ2-7
clone_size: many
d_call: .
cdr3_nt: TGTGCCACCGGAGATGAGGAGCAGTACTTC
cdr3_aa: CATGDEEQYF

v_call: TRBV13
j_call: TRBJ1-3
clone_size: .
d_call: .
cdr3_nt: TGTGCCAGCAGCCCTGGACCCGGAAACACCATATATTTT
cdr3_aa: CASSPGPGNTIYF

v_call: TRBV29-1
j_call: TRBJ1-2
clone_size: few
d_call: .
cdr3_nt: TGCAGCGTGGAAACAGGGCTCCTTCGGAATGGCTACACCTTC
cdr3_aa: CSVETGLLRNGYTF

v_call: TRBV7-2
j_call: TRBJ1-5
clone_size: .
d_call: .
cdr3_nt: TGTGCCAGCAGCTTAGGAGGAGGATTCAATCAGCCCCAGCATTTT
cdr3_aa: CASSLGGGFNQPQHF

v_call: TRBV4-2
j_call: TRBJ1-2
clone_size: many
d_call: .
cdr3_nt: TGTGCCAGCAGCACTCGGGAGGGGGACTATGGCTACACCTTC
cdr3_aa: CASSTREGDYGYTF

v_call: TRBV2
j_call: TRBJ2-1
clone_size: .
d_call: TRBD2
cdr3_nt: TGTGCCAGCAGTGACGGCGGGGGGAACTACAATGAGCAGTTCTTC
cdr3_aa: CASSDGGGNYNEQFF

v_call: TRBV6-5
j_call: TRBJ2-7
clone_size: few
d_call: .
cdr3_nt: TGTGCCAGCAGTTACCGGGACGGGGCCTACGAGCAGTACTTC
cdr3_aa: CASSYRDGAYEQYF

v_call: TRBV7-2
j_call: TRBJ2-3
clone_size: .
d_call: .
cdr3_nt: TGTGCCAGCAGTCCGGGACATATCACAGATACGCAGTATTTT
cdr3_aa: CASSPGHITDTQYF

v_call: TRBV4-1
j_call: TRBJ2-1
clone_size: few
d_call: .
cdr3_nt: TGCGCCAGCAGCCAAGTAAGATCCGGGCGAAATGAGCAGTTCTTC
cdr3_aa: CASSQVRSGRNEQFF

v_call: TRBV9
j_call: TRBJ1-1
clone_size: few
d_call: .
cdr3_nt: TGTGCCAGCAGTGGGGGGGGGCGCGGCACTGAAGCTTTCTTT
cdr3_aa: CASSGGGRGTEAFF

v_call: TRBV5-6
j_call: TRBJ1-2
clone_size: many
d_call: TRBD1
cdr3_nt: TGTGCCAGCAGTTCAGGACAGGGCAACAACTATGGCTACACCTTC
cdr3_aa: CASSSGQGNNYGYTF

v_call: TRBV28
j_call: TRBJ1-1
clone_size: few
d_call: .
cdr3_nt: TGTGCCAGCAGTTTACAGAGAATGAACACTGAAGCTTTCTTT
cdr3_aa: CASSLQRMNTEAFF

v_call: TRBV5-1
j_call: TRBJ2-3
clone_size: .
d_call: TRBD1
cdr3_nt: TGCGCCAGCAGCTTGTCCGGGACAGCCACAGATACGCAGTATTTT
cdr3_aa: CASSLSGTATDTQYF

v_call: TRBV20-1
j_call: TRBJ1-5
clone_size: few
d_call: .
cdr3_nt: TGCAGTGCTAGAGTTGGGGCGGGATCCGATCAGCCCCAGCATTTT
cdr3_aa: CSARVGAGSDQPQHF

v_call: TRBV12-5
j_call: TRBJ2-3
clone_size: .
d_call: TRBD2
cdr3_nt: TGTGCTAGTGGTTTCCTGAGCGGGGGCACAGATACGCAGTATTTT
cdr3_aa: CASGFLSGGTDTQYF